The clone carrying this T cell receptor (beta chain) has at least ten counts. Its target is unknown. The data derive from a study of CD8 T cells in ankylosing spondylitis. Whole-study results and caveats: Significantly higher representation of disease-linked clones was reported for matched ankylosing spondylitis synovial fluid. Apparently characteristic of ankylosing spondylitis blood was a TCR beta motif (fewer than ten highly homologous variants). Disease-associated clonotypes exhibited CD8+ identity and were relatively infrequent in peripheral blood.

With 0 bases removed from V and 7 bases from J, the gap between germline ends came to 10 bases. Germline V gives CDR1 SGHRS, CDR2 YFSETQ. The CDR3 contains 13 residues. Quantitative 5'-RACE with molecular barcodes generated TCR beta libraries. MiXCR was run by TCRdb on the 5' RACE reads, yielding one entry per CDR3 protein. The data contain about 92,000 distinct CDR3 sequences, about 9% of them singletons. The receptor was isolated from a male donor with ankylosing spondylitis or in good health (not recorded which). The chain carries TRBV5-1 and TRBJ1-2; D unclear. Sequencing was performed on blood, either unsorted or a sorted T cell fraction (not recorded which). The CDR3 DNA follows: TGCGCCAGCAGCTTGGACTCCGGGTCTGGCTACACCTTC. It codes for CASSLDSGSGYTF. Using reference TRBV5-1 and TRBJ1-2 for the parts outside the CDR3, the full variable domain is KAGVTQTPRYLIKTRGQQVTLSCSPISGHRSVSWYQQTPGQGLQFLFEYFSETQRNKGNFPGRFSGRQFSNSRSEMNVSTLELGDSALYLCASSLDSGSGYTFGSGTRLTVV.